This TCR beta chain was profiled in a study of T cell changes during pregnancy in multiple sclerosis. After removal of 0 bases from V and 5 bases from J, the junction contained 7 bases not matched to a gene. CDR1 LNHNV and CDR2 YYDKDF come from the germline V gene (reference sequence). The CDR3 length is 16 residues. Assay used: immunoSEQ multiplex PCR; TCRdb lists only in-frame clones, some missing. The profile shows 55,000 to 80,000 clones, 90% of them singletons. Sequencing was performed on peripheral blood, taken after pregnancy. The receptor's source is a female donor in good health, enrolled as a control in a pregnancy study. V usage is TRBV15 and J usage is TRBJ2-7; 10 bases map to TRBD1. The CDR3 DNA follows: TGTGCCACCAGCAGAGAGGGGGACAGGGGTCCCCACGAGCAGTACTTC. Its translation is CATSREGDRGPHEQYF.